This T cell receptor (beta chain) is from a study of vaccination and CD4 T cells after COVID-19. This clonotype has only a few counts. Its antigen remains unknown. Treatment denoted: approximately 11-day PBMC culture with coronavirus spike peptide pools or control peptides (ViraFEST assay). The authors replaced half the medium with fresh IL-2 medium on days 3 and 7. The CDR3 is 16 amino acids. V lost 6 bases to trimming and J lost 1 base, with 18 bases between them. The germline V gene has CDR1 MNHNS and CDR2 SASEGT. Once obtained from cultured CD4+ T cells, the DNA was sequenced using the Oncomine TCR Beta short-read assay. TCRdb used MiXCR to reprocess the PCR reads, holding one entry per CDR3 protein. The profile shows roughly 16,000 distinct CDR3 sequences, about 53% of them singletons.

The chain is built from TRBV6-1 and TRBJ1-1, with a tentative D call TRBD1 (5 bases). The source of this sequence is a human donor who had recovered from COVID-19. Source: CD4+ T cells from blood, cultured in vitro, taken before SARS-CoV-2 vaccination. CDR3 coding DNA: TGTGCCAGCAGACAACCGGGGGGACGGGGGAACACTGAAGCTTTCTTT. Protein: CASRQPGGRGNTEAFF.